This TCR beta chain was documented in a study of cytomegalovirus exposure and HLA in healthy donors (dated by TCRdb to about 2017). With regard to the full study: An earlier analysis of some 500 of the donors reported roughly 300 Gb of sequence data and around 120 million unique TCR beta sequences from some 180 million T cells. About 280 gigabases of sequencing data and 70 million to 100 million unique TCR sequences made up an early release that covered 500 to 700 HLA-typed donors. Of the roughly 400 genotyped donors, 65% to 90% were placed in the genetic ancestry cluster associated with self-reported Caucasian donors. The aim of the study was to test whether cataloging public T cell receptors could identify signatures of past pathogen exposure. The study profiled the T cell repertoires of 550 to 700 subjects by immunosequencing and related them to cytomegalovirus serostatus. In addition to the first cohort of roughly 670 subjects, a separate validation cohort of 120 different subjects was used. High-throughput TCR immunosequencing, statistical association of individual TCRs with disease status, and machine learning were combined to predict cytomegalovirus infection status. To study patterns of TCR occurrence, a later analysis re-analyzed previously published TCR beta repertoires from 700 or so donors and added high-resolution HLA genotyping. Rather than drawing on any new phenotypic data, the later analysis identified candidate immune exposures from TCR beta sequences and the way those sequences occurred across donors. An earlier analysis of a few hundred of the donors applied high-throughput TCR beta sequencing to assess whether each TCR beta V gene segment acted as functional or pseudogenic. Donor age, sex, ethnicity and CMV serostatus were collected together with the repertoire data. A later genetic analysis used genome-wide SNP genotypes for about three fifths of the roughly 700 donors, treating that subset as a discovery cohort. All discovery cohort repertoires had been generated on a single sequencing platform. HLA typing covered class I and class II loci at four-digit resolution. Typing coverage differed by locus: A, B, C, DRB1 and DQB1 were typed in about 620-630 donors, DQA1 in roughly 510, DPA1 in roughly 590, and DPB1 in roughly 470. A few DR-DQ haplotypes were handled as single units for association and clustering because linkage in the cohort was strong. Across some 400 genotyped donors of the cohort, an average of roughly 250,000 unique TCR beta nucleotide sequences per donor were sequenced, and roughly 20% of those sequences were non-productive. On the study overall, not on this receptor specifically: For the cohort, immune exposure information was limited to CMV serostatus. V-gene and J-gene trimming of TCR beta chains was associated with a missense DCLRE1C variant in a later genetic analysis, and the association was replicated in an independent cohort. A few of the identified cytomegalovirus-associated TCR beta chains were confirmed in vitro to be specific for cytomegalovirus antigens. Most CMV-associated TCR beta chains appeared to be HLA-restricted in a later analysis, and the HLA associations seemed to be driven largely by CMV exposure. Correlated functional status among segregating V segments might reflect linkage disequilibrium, but an unknown experimental factor could not be ruled out. The earlier analysis of 587 of the donors excluded about 16 rarely observed V segments, including chromosome 9 orphons, because counts were too low. A later analysis found that TCR association rates varied across HLA loci, with DRB1 alleles showing the most associated TCRs and HLA-C alleles the fewest. It was suggested by the authors that the approach could potentially be generalized to other disease states and immunological phenotypes. Some IMGT-functional V segments, including TRBV6-2 and TRBV6-3, could not be distinguished by the 87-base-pair reads and were therefore excluded. Broadly in line with IMGT annotations, most TCR beta V segments showed up in productive rearrangements about 87% or about 30% of the time in an earlier analysis of approximately 640 of the donors. At a false discovery rate of 0.05, a later analysis linked 15,000 to 20,000 TCR beta sequences to specific HLA alleles. Several of the top co-occurrence clusters appeared to be linked to parvovirus B19, influenza, CMV and Epstein-Barr virus, according to a later analysis. A further reported finding was that TCR beta sequences accurately predicted the HLA-A and HLA-B alleles for most subjects in the first cohort. Compared with the approximately 710-donor mean, donors in an Asian-associated ancestry cluster had fewer N-insertions in productive TCRs, according to a later genetic analysis. The classifier was reported to diagnose cytomegalovirus status with high specificity and sensitivity in both the original cohort and the validation cohort. The cohort was sequenced for TCR beta chains only, and without alpha or paired-chain data the features that could be detected were limited. Compared with equally common non-associated chains, HLA-associated TCR beta chains in a later analysis were more clonally expanded and had lower generation probabilities. The study gave a list of roughly 150 TCR beta chains associated with cytomegalovirus. HLA typing was unavailable for some donors at each locus, so association tests used only the typed subset. Strong co-occurrence of HLA alleles, especially DR and DQ, made assigning TCR associations to individual alleles difficult. A cluster of highly shared sequence variants was judged likely to represent a technical artifact of the sequencing pipeline. Most TCR sequences were observed very rarely across donors, whereas some public TCRs were present in many individuals. Sequencing depth was assumed to be roughly uniform across donors in the presence/absence analyses, though that assumption may not hold.

The cohort consisted of 600 to 700 healthy bone marrow donors. At the time of sampling, all cohort members were nominally healthy, though unrecorded immune exposures were likely present. The donor tested CMV seropositive, placing the donor among the 290 or so seropositive members of the cohort. A peripheral blood sample was collected from each donor, and TCR beta sequencing was performed on peripheral blood mononuclear cells. Genomic DNA was extracted from the blood cell samples with the Qiagen DNeasy Blood Extraction Kit. V has 1 base trimmed and J has 3 bases trimmed; junction bases matching no gene number 5. CDR1 and CDR2, per the germline V gene, are MGHRA and YSYEKL. The CDR3 has 15 amino acids, counting the end cysteine and phenylalanine. Here the CDR3 DNA is all that survives: 45 bases in frame from base 1. Library construction relied on the immunoSEQ multiplex PCR assay. For the multiplex PCR, a mixture combining 60 forward primers for TCR Vbeta segments and 13 reverse primers for TCR Jbeta segments was used. Amplification of the CDR3 region of rearranged TCR beta genes was performed with a multiplex PCR assay on genomic DNA. Amplified TCR beta libraries were sequenced as 87-base-pair reads on the Illumina HiSeq System. Under the source paper's analysis protocol: A later analysis tallied 80 million to 95 million unique TCR beta chains across the 550 to 850 repertoires, and about 10 million of those chains were shared by two or more donors. To remove PCR and sequencing errors, raw reads were error-corrected and collapsed into unique sequences using a nearest-neighbor algorithm that merged closely related sequences. To assign V, D and J gene segments, CDR3 sequences were aligned to IMGT reference sequences. Each retained sequence needed at least a six-nucleotide match to both a V gene segment and a J gene segment. Rearrangements were called productive when the CDR3 lacked stop codons and stayed in frame with V and J; all others were non-productive. Following IMGT convention, CDR3 was defined as the stretch from the second conserved V-encoded cysteine up to the conserved J-encoded phenylalanine. The earlier analysis of some 550 of the donors excluded any sequence lacking an unambiguous match to a single V gene segment. An earlier analysis of a few hundred of the donors called V segments functional above 56.7% productive rearrangements and segregating when the between-donor standard deviation exceeded 5%. A statistical classification framework was built to diagnose cytomegalovirus status from the catalog of TCR beta chain sequences. A later analysis assigned V and J genes by comparing TCR nucleotide sequences with IMGT/GENE-DB human TR gene sequences. A later analysis assigned CDR3 sequences and most-parsimonious VDJ recombination scenarios with the TCRdist pipeline. In a later analysis, each TCR beta chain was defined by its CDR3 amino acid sequence together with its V-gene family, and reads without a unique V-gene family were excluded. To address suspected cross-contamination and a sequencing artifact, a later analysis removed approximately 590 highly shared, low-generation-probability nucleotide sequences. A later analysis calculated a clonal expansion index for each public chain from normalized within-repertoire ranks of inferred template counts. In a later analysis, generation probabilities were computed with a VDJ recombination model fitted to out-of-frame rearrangements, and the resulting probabilities were checked against IGoR. In a later analysis, TCR-TCR, TCR-HLA and TCR-CMV co-occurrence was scored with hypergeometric tests, and a repertoire-size bias correction was applied to TCR pairs. In a later analysis, false discovery rates were estimated by permuting HLA or CMV assignments 20 times. In a later analysis, co-occurring TCRs were grouped with DBSCAN, and TCRdist sequence similarity was added when clustering was performed within HLA-allele-positive subsets. Repertoires with fewer than 30,000 or more than 120,000 public chains, plus five repertoires with anomalous nucleotide sharing, were excluded from co-occurrence clustering. In TCRdb, the immuneACCESS table is reduced to in-frame sequences with V and J assigned. These tables do not hold every clone; where another copy was compared, an unresolved V gene accounts for under half, and the others remain unexplained. Clonal size and the V and J genes are those of that table, whereas D and trimming came from the DNA. The table for this sample lists about 170,000 clones; just over 75% of them were counted only once. Around 1.9% of the sample lies in the top ten.

With regard to this clone: Its specific antigen is unknown. No clone much larger than this one lies a single base away; base qualities are absent.

The sample comprised PBMCs. This chain is built from TRBV4-1 and TRBJ2-5, with 7 bases aligning to TRBD1. This sequence was found in a woman in her thirties in good health and CMV-seropositive. The CDR3 in this case is CASSQVGGGEETQYF. The DNA is as follows: TGCGCCAGCAGCCAAGTAGGGGGCGGTGAAGAGACCCAGTACTTC.